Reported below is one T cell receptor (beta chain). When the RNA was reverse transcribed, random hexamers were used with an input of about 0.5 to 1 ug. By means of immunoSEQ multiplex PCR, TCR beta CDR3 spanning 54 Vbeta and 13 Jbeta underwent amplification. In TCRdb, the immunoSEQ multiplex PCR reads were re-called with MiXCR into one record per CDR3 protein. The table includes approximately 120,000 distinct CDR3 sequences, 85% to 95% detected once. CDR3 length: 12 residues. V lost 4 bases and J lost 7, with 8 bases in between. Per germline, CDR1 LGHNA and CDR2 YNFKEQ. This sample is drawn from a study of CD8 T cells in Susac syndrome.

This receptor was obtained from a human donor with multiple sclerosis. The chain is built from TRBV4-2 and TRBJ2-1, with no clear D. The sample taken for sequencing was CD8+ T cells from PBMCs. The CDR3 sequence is CASSPTDNEQFF. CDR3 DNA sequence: TGTGCCAGCAGCCCGACCGATAATGAGCAGTTCTTC.